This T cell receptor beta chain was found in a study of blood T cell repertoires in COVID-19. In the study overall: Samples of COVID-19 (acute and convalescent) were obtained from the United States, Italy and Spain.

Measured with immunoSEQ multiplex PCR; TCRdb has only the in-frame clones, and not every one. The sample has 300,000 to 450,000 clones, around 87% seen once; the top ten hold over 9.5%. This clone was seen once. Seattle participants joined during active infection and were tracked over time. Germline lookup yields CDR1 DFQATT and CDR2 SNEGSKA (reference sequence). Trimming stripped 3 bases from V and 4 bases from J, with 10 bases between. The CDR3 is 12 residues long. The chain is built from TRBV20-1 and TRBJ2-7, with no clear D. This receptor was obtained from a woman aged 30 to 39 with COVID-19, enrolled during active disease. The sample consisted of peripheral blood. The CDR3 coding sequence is TGCAGTGCTAGTCTGACTGAATACGAGCAGTACTTC. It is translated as CSASLTEYEQYF.